The clone carrying this T cell receptor beta chain was seen ten or more times. This specimen comes from a study of early T cells in non-severe SARS-CoV-2 infection. Study overall: Sequencing targeted bulk RNA from unsorted whole blood, leaving chains unpaired.

Attachment of unique molecular identifiers to individual cDNA molecules was performed. TCRdb re-called the 5' RACE reads with MiXCR, one entry per CDR3 protein. The sample gives about 25,000 distinct CDR3 sequences, roughly 4.5% of which show up once; around a tenth is in the top ten. The sequenced sample was whole blood. The sequence derives from an adult who was a healthcare worker with PCR-confirmed SARS-CoV-2 infection or an uninfected control (not recorded which).

The CDR3 protein is CASIQGASNQPQHF. The CDR3 DNA is TGTGCCAGCATACAGGGGGCGAGCAATCAGCCCCAGCATTTT. The chain uses TRBV12-3 or TRBV12-4 and TRBJ1-5, with 9 nucleotides matching TRBD1. The J segment lost 1 base and the V segment lost 7 bases, leaving 2 bases of the junction unmatched. This CDR3 comprises 14 residues.